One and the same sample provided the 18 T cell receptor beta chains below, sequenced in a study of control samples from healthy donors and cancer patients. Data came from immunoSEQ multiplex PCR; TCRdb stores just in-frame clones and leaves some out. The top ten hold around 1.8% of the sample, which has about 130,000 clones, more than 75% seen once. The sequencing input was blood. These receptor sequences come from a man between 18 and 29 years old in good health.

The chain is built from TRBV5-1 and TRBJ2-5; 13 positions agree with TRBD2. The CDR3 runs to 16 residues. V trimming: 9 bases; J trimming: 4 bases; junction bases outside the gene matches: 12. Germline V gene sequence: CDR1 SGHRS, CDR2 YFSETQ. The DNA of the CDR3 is TGCGCCACCAGACTAGCGGGAGGAGGTTTGGCAGAGACCCAGTACTTC. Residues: CATRLAGGGLAETQYF.

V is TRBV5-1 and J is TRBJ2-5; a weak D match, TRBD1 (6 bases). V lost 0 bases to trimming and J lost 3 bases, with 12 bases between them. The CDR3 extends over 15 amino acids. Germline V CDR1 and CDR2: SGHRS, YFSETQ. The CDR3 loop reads CASSLGGRQEETQYF. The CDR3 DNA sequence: TGCGCCAGCAGCTTGGGGGGCCGACAGGAAGAGACCCAGTACTTC.

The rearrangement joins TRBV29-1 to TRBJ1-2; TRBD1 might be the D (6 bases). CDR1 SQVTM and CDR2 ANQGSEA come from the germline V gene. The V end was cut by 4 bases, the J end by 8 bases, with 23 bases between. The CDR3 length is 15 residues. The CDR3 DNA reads TGCAGCGTTGTACCAACAGGGTTAGGAATTGAGGGCTACACCTTC. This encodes CSVVPTGLGIEGYTF.

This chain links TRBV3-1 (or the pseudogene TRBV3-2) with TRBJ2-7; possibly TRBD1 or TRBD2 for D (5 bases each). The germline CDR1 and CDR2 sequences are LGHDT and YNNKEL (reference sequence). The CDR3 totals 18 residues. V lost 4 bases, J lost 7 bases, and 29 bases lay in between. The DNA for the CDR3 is TGTGCCAGCAGCCCCCACTGGGACCAGCCGGGTTACCCGGAAGAGCAGTACTTC. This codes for CASSPHWDQPGYPEEQYF.

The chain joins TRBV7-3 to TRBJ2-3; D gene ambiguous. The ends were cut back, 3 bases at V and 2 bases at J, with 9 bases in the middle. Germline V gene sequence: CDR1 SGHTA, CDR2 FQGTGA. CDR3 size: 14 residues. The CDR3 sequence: CASSLGYYTDTQYF. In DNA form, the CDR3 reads TGTGCCAGCAGCTTGGGGTATTACACAGATACGCAGTATTTT.

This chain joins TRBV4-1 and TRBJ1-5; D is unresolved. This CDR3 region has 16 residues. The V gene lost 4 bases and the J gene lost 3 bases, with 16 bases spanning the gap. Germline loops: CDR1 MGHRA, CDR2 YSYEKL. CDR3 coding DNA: TGCGCCAGCAGCCCACTCCTAGAGGCCATCAATCAGCCCCAGCATTTT. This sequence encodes CASSPLLEAINQPQHF.

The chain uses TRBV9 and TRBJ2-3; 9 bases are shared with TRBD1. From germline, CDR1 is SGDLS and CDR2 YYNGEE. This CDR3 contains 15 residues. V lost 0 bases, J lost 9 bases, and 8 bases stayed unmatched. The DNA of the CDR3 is TGTGCCAGCAGCGTAGAGGGACAGGGAATTTACACGCAGTATTTT. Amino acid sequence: CASSVEGQGIYTQYF.

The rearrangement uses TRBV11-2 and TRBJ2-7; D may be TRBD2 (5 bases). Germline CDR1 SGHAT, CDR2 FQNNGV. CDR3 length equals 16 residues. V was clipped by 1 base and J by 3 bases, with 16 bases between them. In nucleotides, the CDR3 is TGTGCCAGCAGCTTAGGTGGAGGCCCCGACCTCTACGAGCAGTACTTC. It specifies CASSLGGGPDLYEQYF.

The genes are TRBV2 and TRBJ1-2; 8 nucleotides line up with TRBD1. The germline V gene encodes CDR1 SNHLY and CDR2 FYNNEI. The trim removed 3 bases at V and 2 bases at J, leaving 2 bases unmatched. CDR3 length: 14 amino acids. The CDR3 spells CASSEGQVNYGYTF. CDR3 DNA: TGTGCCAGCAGTGAGGGACAGGTGAACTATGGCTACACCTTC.

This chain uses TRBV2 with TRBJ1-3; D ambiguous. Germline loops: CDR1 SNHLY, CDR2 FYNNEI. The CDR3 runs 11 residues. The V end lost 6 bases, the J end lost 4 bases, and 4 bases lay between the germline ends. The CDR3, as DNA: TGTGCCAGCAGCGGAGGAAACACCATATATTTT. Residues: CASSGGNTIYF.

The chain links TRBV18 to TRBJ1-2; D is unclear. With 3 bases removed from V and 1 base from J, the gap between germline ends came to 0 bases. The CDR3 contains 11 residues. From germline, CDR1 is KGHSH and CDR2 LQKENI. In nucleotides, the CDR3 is TGTGCCAGCTCACCTAACTATGGCTACACCTTC. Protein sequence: CASSPNYGYTF.

The CDR3: CASSPQGATEAFF. CDR3 nucleotides: TGCGCCAGCAGCCCACAGGGGGCAACTGAAGCTTTCTTT. The V gene is TRBV10-1, the J gene TRBJ1-1; 9 bases line up with TRBD1. The CDR3 spans 13 residues. Germline V gene lookup returns CDR1 WNHNN and CDR2 SYGVQD (reference sequence). V was clipped by 6 bases and J by 5 bases; unmatched bases: 4.

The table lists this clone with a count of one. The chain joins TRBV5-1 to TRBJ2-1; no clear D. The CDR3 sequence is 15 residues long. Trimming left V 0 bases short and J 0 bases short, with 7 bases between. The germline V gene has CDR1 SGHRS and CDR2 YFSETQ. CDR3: CASSLGVTSYNEQFF. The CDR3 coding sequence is TGCGCCAGCAGCTTGGGTGTAACCTCCTACAATGAGCAGTTCTTC.

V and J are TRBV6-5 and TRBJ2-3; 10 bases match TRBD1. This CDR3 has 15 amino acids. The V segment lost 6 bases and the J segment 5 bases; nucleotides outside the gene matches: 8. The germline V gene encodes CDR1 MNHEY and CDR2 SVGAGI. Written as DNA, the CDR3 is TGTGCCAGCAGCTCTGGTGGGACAGGGGAAGATACGCAGTATTTT. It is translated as CASSSGGTGEDTQYF.

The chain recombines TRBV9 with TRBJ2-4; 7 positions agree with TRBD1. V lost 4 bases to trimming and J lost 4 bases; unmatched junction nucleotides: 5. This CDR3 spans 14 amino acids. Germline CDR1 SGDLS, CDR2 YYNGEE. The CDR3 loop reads CASSPRDSKNIQYF. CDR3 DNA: TGTGCCAGCAGCCCCCGGGACAGTAAAAACATTCAGTACTTC.

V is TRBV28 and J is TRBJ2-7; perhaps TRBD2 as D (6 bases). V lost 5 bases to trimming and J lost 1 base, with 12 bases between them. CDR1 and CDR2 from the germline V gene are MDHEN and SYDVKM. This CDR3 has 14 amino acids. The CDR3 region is CASSGGLSSYEQYF. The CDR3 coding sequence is TGTGCCAGCAGTGGGGGACTGTCATCCTACGAGCAGTACTTC.

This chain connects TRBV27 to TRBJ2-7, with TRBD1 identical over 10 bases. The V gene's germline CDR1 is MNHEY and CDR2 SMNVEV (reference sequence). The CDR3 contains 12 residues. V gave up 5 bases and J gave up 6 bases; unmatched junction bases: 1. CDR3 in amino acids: CASSRTGGEQYF. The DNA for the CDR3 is TGTGCCAGCAGTCGGACAGGGGGCGAGCAGTACTTC.

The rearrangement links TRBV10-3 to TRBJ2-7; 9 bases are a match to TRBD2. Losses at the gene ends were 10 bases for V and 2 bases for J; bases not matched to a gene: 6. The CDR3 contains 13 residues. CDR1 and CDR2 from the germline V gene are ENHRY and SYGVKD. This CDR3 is CATDSGSTYEQYF. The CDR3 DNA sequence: TGTGCCACCGATAGCGGGAGCACCTACGAGCAGTACTTC.